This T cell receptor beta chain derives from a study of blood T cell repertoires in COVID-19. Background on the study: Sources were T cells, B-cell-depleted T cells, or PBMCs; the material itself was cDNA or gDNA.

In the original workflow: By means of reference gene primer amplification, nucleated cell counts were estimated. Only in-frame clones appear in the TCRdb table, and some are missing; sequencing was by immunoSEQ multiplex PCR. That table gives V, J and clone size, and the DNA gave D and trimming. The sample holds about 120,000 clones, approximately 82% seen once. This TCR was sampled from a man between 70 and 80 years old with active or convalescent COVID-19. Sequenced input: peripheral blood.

The CDR3 sequence is CASSFTDTRVDTQYF. CDR3 DNA: TGTGCCAGCAGCTTCACCGACACCAGGGTAGATACGCAGTATTTT. The chain joins TRBV7-2 to TRBJ2-3; weak D call: TRBD1 (5 bases). Trimming stripped 3 bases from V and 5 bases from J, with 15 bases between. The CDR3 sequence is 15 residues long. CDR1 is SGHTA, CDR2 FQGNSA, per germline.